Below are 2 T cell receptor beta chains sequenced from a single sample in a study of blood T cell repertoires in COVID-19. Libraries were prepared by immunoSEQ multiplex PCR; TCRdb keeps only in-frame clonotypes and omits some of them. Among 200,000 or so clones listed, roughly nine tenths were seen once. Material for sequencing was peripheral blood. These receptors came from a woman aged 65 to 85 with acute or convalescent COVID-19.

The chain uses TRBV4-3 and TRBJ2-7; D ambiguous. Germline V gives CDR1 LGHNA, CDR2 YSLEER. The V end was cut by 0 bases, the J end by 4 bases, with 10 bases between. The CDR3 totals 14 residues. CDR3 coding DNA: TGCGCCAGCAGCCAAGATCCTTTCCGTTACGAGCAGTACTTC. It yields the protein CASSQDPFRYEQYF.

V is TRBV5-1 and J is TRBJ2-1; 7 bases are a match to TRBD2. The trim removed 5 bases at V and 6 bases at J, leaving 5 bases unmatched. The CDR3 spans 13 residues. The germline CDR1 and CDR2 sequences are SGHRS and YFSETQ. CDR3 loop: CASRVAGLNEQFF. The CDR3 coding sequence is TGCGCCAGCAGAGTAGCGGGTCTCAATGAGCAGTTCTTC.